The clone carrying this T cell receptor (beta chain) was counted once. The data are from a study of blood T cell repertoires in COVID-19. Study in general: Acute and convalescent COVID-19 samples came from the United States, Italy and Spain.

Germline V gene sequence: CDR1 MGHRA, CDR2 YSYEKL. Trimming pared 6 bases from V and 2 bases from J, leaving 19 bases between. The CDR3 is made up of 16 amino acids. Original processing methods: Amplification from reference gene primers served as the basis for estimated nucleated cell counts. TCRdb keeps only in-frame clones here, not all; method: immunoSEQ multiplex PCR. The D gene and trimming were derived from the DNA, and the V and J assignments and clone size from that table. The sample records about 250,000 clones, about four fifths being singletons. Sequences were obtained from peripheral blood. This sequence joins TRBV4-1 and TRBJ1-1; D is possibly TRBD1 (6 bases). This TCR was recovered from a man at least 80 years old with acute or convalescent COVID-19. DNA for the CDR3: TGCGCCAGCAGTCGAGGGGAGGGGGGGACAAACACTGAAGCTTTCTTT. This sequence encodes CASSRGEGGTNTEAFF.